This T cell receptor (beta chain) originates from a study of T-cell memory formation after mild COVID-19. Study-wide findings and caveats: Second-wave clones peaking on day 37 lacked confirmed SARS-CoV-2 specificity. Largely, contracting CD4+ clones fell within CM and EM, and contracting CD8+ clones within EMRA. The finding that pre-infection memory included some responding clones suggested that cross-reactive memory joined.

The germline V and J ends were trimmed by 4 bases and 6 bases, with 16 bases remaining between them. The CDR3 contains 14 residues. Germline values: CDR1 LGHNA, CDR2 YSLEER. TCRdb called the 5' RACE reads again in MiXCR, with one record for every CDR3 protein. The sample gives about 340,000 distinct CDR3 sequences, around a sixth of which show up once; about a fifth is in the top ten. This clonotype was seen many times. No antigen is known for it. The TCR sequence derives from a man aged 18 to 29 who had mild COVID-19 (a few samples of this study predate the infection). Cell type and time point are not known. This chain uses TRBV4-3 with TRBJ2-7; D assignment may be TRBD1 or TRBD2 (7 bases each). The sequencing input was PBMCs or a T cell subset sorted from them (not recorded which). CDR3 bases: TGCGCCAGCAGCCCGCAGGGGGGGTCTGGCGAGCAGTACTTC. Translation gives CASSPQGGSGEQYF.